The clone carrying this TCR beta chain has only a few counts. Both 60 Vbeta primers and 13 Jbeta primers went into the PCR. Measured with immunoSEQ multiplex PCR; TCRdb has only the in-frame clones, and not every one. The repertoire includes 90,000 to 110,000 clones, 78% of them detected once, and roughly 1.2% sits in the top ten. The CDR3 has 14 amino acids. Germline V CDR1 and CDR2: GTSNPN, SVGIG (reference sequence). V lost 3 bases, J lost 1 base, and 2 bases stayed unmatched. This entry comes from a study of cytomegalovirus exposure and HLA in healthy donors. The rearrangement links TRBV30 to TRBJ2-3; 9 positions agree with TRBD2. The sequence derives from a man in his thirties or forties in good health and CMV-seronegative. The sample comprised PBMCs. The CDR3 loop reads CAWRTSGRTDTQYF. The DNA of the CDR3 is TGTGCCTGGAGGACTAGCGGACGCACAGATACGCAGTATTTT.